This is a list of T cell receptor beta chains from one sample in a study of tumor-infiltrating lymphocytes in primary liver carcinoma. TCRdb processed the multiplex PCR reads anew with MiXCR; each CDR3 protein has one entry. Seen here are 100,000 or so distinct CDR3 sequences, about 70% observed once, and the top ten hold 9% to 10%. Input material: liver tumor tissue from sampling region 5. These receptors came from a woman aged 55 to 70 with primary liver carcinoma and hepatitis B virus infection. Both conserved end residues are part of each CDR3. D genes are given only for firm matches. The size of a clone is reported for some rows only, either as once, few or many, or as a class for expanded clones.

v_gene: TRBV11-2; j_gene: TRBJ2-2; abundance: few; d_gene: .; CDR3nt: TGTGCCAGCAGCTTACTTGCAGGGGTTCCCCGGAAGCTGTTTTTT; CDR3aa: CASSLLAGVPRKLFF
v_gene: TRBV6-1; j_gene: TRBJ1-1; abundance: .; d_gene: .; CDR3nt: TGTGCCAGCAGGTACGACAACACTGAAGCCTTCTTT; CDR3aa: CASRYDNTEAFF
v_gene: TRBV11-2; j_gene: TRBJ2-7; abundance: once; d_gene: TRBD2; CDR3nt: TGTGTCAGCAGCTACAACGGGAGGACCTCGGGAAGCGAGCAGTACTTC; CDR3aa: CVSSYNGRTSGSEQYF
v_gene: TRBV11-3; j_gene: TRBJ2-7; abundance: .; d_gene: .; CDR3nt: TGTGCCAGGAGCCCCTGGACAAGGGGCAACTACGAGCAGTACTTC; CDR3aa: CARSPWTRGNYEQYF
v_gene: TRBV12-3/TRBV12-4; j_gene: TRBJ1-2; abundance: .; d_gene: .; CDR3nt: TGTGCCAGCGGTTTGCAGACAGCGCGTGGCTACACCTTC; CDR3aa: CASGLQTARGYTF
v_gene: TRBV5-6; j_gene: TRBJ2-2; abundance: many; d_gene: .; CDR3nt: TGTGCCAGCAGGGTTGCATCGGGGCGCCGTTTCTCCGGGGAGCTGTTTTTT; CDR3aa: CASRVASGRRFSGELFF
v_gene: TRBV11-2; j_gene: TRBJ1-1; abundance: .; d_gene: TRBD1; CDR3nt: TGTGCCAGCAGCTCTAGCACTTACAGGGGGAGAGCTTTATTT; CDR3aa: CASSSSTYRGRALF
v_gene: TRBV6-5; j_gene: TRBJ1-6; abundance: many; d_gene: .; CDR3nt: TGTGCCAGCAAGACGACAGGAAATAATTCACCCCTCCACTTT; CDR3aa: CASKTTGNNSPLHF
v_gene: TRBV11-2; j_gene: TRBJ2-2; abundance: .; d_gene: .; CDR3nt: TGTGCCAACAGTCGAGAGAGGGCCGGGGAGCTGTTTTTT; CDR3aa: CANSRERAGELFF
v_gene: TRBV29-1; j_gene: TRBJ2-3; abundance: .; d_gene: .; CDR3nt: TGCAGTGTGGAGGGCAGGAGAGGCACAGATACGCAGTATTTT; CDR3aa: CSVEGRRGTDTQYF
v_gene: TRBV11-3; j_gene: TRBJ2-1; abundance: .; d_gene: .; CDR3nt: TGTGCCAGTAACTTAGATTTCGGTCTAGGTGTTTACAATGAGCAGTTCTTC; CDR3aa: CASNLDFGLGVYNEQFF
v_gene: TRBV7-9; j_gene: TRBJ2-1; abundance: many; d_gene: .; CDR3nt: TGTGCCAGCAGCTTGGAGGGGGCTAGGGGCAATGAGCAGTTCTTC; CDR3aa: CASSLEGARGNEQFF
v_gene: TRBV28; j_gene: TRBJ1-2; abundance: few; d_gene: .; CDR3nt: TGTGCCAGCAGTTTGTGGGGGGCTCTTAACTATGGCTACACCTTC; CDR3aa: CASSLWGALNYGYTF
v_gene: TRBV11-3; j_gene: TRBJ2-7; abundance: .; d_gene: .; CDR3nt: TGTGCCAGCAGCCTGGACCGTGCGGAATTAGGTACCTACGAGCAGTACTTC; CDR3aa: CASSLDRAELGTYEQYF
v_gene: TRBV11-2; j_gene: TRBJ2-3; abundance: .; d_gene: TRBD2; CDR3nt: TGTACCAGCAGCTTAGAGATTCGAAGGGAGGGCATAGATACGCAGTATTTT; CDR3aa: CTSSLEIRREGIDTQYF
v_gene: TRBV11-2; j_gene: TRBJ2-7; abundance: .; d_gene: .; CDR3nt: TGTGCCAACAGCCCCCCTTCAAGGGCTAGCGAGTGGTACTTC; CDR3aa: CANSPPSRASEWYF
v_gene: TRBV7-2; j_gene: TRBJ2-5; abundance: few; d_gene: .; CDR3nt: TGTGCCAGCAGCTTAGCGCCGGCTTCGATGCCCCAGTACTTC; CDR3aa: CASSLAPASMPQYF
v_gene: TRBV20-1; j_gene: TRBJ2-1; abundance: .; d_gene: TRBD1; CDR3nt: TGCAGTACTAGAGGAAGTGGGAGAGGGGACAGGGCACTACTCGCCTACAATGAGCAGTTCTTC; CDR3aa: CSTRGSGRGDRALLAYNEQFF
v_gene: TRBV6-1; j_gene: TRBJ2-7; abundance: .; d_gene: TRBD2; CDR3nt: TGTGACAGCGGGAGGGACAGACCCTATGAGCAGTATTTC; CDR3aa: CDSGRDRPYEQYF
v_gene: TRBV29-1; j_gene: TRBJ1-1; abundance: .; d_gene: TRBD1; CDR3nt: TGCAGCGTCCAGGACAGGTCGAACAGTGAAGCTTTCTTT; CDR3aa: CSVQDRSNSEAFF
v_gene: TRBV6-1; j_gene: TRBJ1-5; abundance: .; d_gene: TRBD1; CDR3nt: TGTGACAGCAGCGCATGTAGCGGGACAGGGACCAATCAGCCCCAGCATTTT; CDR3aa: CDSSACSGTGTNQPQHF
v_gene: TRBV6-1; j_gene: TRBJ2-4; abundance: once; d_gene: .; CDR3nt: TGTGCCAGCACCGAAGGGACTCTCTTAGTCAGAAACATTCAGTACTTC; CDR3aa: CASTEGTLLVRNIQYF
v_gene: TRBV20-1; j_gene: TRBJ1-2; abundance: few; d_gene: TRBD1; CDR3nt: TGCAGTGCTCCGACAGGGGCGGGGGGCTACACCTTC; CDR3aa: CSAPTGAGGYTF
v_gene: TRBV7-8; j_gene: TRBJ2-7; abundance: many; d_gene: .; CDR3nt: TGTGCCAGCAGCTTAGCGCAGGTACCTCCGTACGAGCAGTACTTC; CDR3aa: CASSLAQVPPYEQYF
v_gene: TRBV12-3/TRBV12-4; j_gene: TRBJ2-1; abundance: .; d_gene: TRBD2; CDR3nt: TGTGCCACCGCCCAGGCGAGTAGCGGGAGTAATGAGCAGTTCTTC; CDR3aa: CATAQASSGSNEQFF
v_gene: TRBV4-1; j_gene: TRBJ2-3; abundance: .; d_gene: TRBD2; CDR3nt: TGCGCAAGCAGCCAAGAGCCGGTCCGGGGCGGGAGTAGGGATACGCAGTATTTT; CDR3aa: CASSQEPVRGGSRDTQYF
v_gene: TRBV4-2; j_gene: TRBJ2-1; abundance: .; d_gene: TRBD2; CDR3nt: TGTGCTGGCAGCTTCCCGGGACTAGGGTACAATGAGCAGTTCTTC; CDR3aa: CAGSFPGLGYNEQFF
v_gene: TRBV5-1; j_gene: TRBJ2-5; abundance: .; d_gene: .; CDR3nt: TGCGCCAGCAGCCATCCATCCTCCCAGGAGACCAAGTACTTC; CDR3aa: CASSHPSSQETKYF
v_gene: TRBV6-5; j_gene: TRBJ1-2; abundance: many; d_gene: TRBD1; CDR3nt: TGTGCCAGCAGGCCGGACAGGGGATCTAACTATGGCTACACCTTC; CDR3aa: CASRPDRGSNYGYTF
v_gene: TRBV10-2; j_gene: TRBJ2-7; abundance: .; d_gene: .; CDR3nt: TGCGCCAGCAGTGTACGAATCGGGTCCTACGAGCAGTACTTC; CDR3aa: CASSVRIGSYEQYF
v_gene: TRBV6-5; j_gene: TRBJ2-7; abundance: many; d_gene: TRBD1; CDR3nt: TGTGCCAGCAGTTACCGGACAGGGGGCTCCTACGAGCAGTACTTC; CDR3aa: CASSYRTGGSYEQYF
v_gene: TRBV11-2; j_gene: TRBJ2-2; abundance: .; d_gene: .; CDR3nt: TGTGTCAGCAGCTTAGAGTGGATTGGCGGGGAGCTGTTGTTT; CDR3aa: CVSSLEWIGGELLF
v_gene: TRBV12-3/TRBV12-4; j_gene: TRBJ1-5; abundance: .; d_gene: .; CDR3nt: TGTGCCAGCAGTTTAAATCGGGGTAGCAATCAGCCCCAGCATTTT; CDR3aa: CASSLNRGSNQPQHF
v_gene: TRBV11-3; j_gene: TRBJ2-4; abundance: .; d_gene: .; CDR3nt: TGTGCCAGCAGCTTAGGGGGAGGAAACATACAGTACTTC; CDR3aa: CASSLGGGNIQYF
v_gene: TRBV29-1; j_gene: TRBJ1-1; abundance: .; d_gene: .; CDR3nt: TGCAGCGTAGTGACCTATGTCATGAACACTGAAGCTTTCTTT; CDR3aa: CSVVTYVMNTEAFF
v_gene: TRBV28; j_gene: TRBJ2-3; abundance: .; d_gene: .; CDR3nt: TGTGTCAGCAGCGTACCGGACCGCGGCACAGATACGCAGTATTTT; CDR3aa: CVSSVPDRGTDTQYF
v_gene: TRBV11-3; j_gene: TRBJ2-1; abundance: .; d_gene: TRBD2; CDR3nt: TGTGCCAACAGCTTACTAGCGGGGGATTACATTGAGCACTTCTTC; CDR3aa: CANSLLAGDYIEHFF